This TCR beta chain is drawn from a study of T cells in Graves' hyperthyroidism and ophthalmopathy. As regards this clonotype: Its antigen is still unknown.

Study conclusions and caveats: Ophthalmopathy, as predicted by the model, came a median approximately 6.5 months after the prediction. Also found in blood were most expanded thyroid clonotypes above 0.001.

At least 3 on the Clinical Activity Score was recorded for ophthalmopathy patients, who also had NOSPECS grade at least 4 and duration under 3 months. TCR beta CDR3 sequences were amplified from RNA transcripts. Researchers ran a first-round RT-PCR on the TCR CDR3 using the HTBI primer set. TCRdb fed the multiplex PCR reads into MiXCR, producing one record per CDR3 protein. The sample has over 300,000 distinct CDR3 sequences, roughly 13% seen once. Germline CDR1 SNHLY, CDR2 FYNNEI. The CDR3 length is 15 residues. V was trimmed by 5 bases and J by 3 bases, leaving 13 bases between them. The source is a woman aged 40 to 49 with Graves' ophthalmopathy. Input material: blood. The chain has TRBV2 and TRBJ1-4; TRBD1 is a possible D gene (5 bases). The CDR3 DNA is TGTGCCAGCAGTCGGCAGGGCAGGTCTAATGAAAAACTGTTTTTT. Translation: CASSRQGRSNEKLFF.